Shown below are 19 T cell receptor beta chains from a single sample sequenced in a study of T cells in Graves' hyperthyroidism and ophthalmopathy. Amplified regions were TCR beta CDR3 sequences from RNA transcripts. First-round RT-PCR targeting the TCR CDR3 was performed with the HTBI primer set. TCRdb ran MiXCR on the multiplex PCR reads and lists one entry per CDR3 protein. The profile shows 250,000 to 350,000 distinct CDR3 sequences, over 15% of them singletons. Sequenced: blood. The receptor source for this set is a young man with Graves' hyperthyroidism.

The chain recombines TRBV7-9 with TRBJ2-2; no clear D. V shed 5 bases and J shed 5 bases, with 12 bases lying between them. The germline gives CDR1 SEHNR, CDR2 FQNEAQ (reference sequence). The CDR3 is made up of 14 amino acids. Here the CDR3 DNA reads TGTGCCAGCAGCAGTCCCGGAGATACCGGGGAGCTGTTTTTT. This sequence encodes CASSSPGDTGELFF. The whole variable domain, filled in from reference TRBV7-9 and TRBJ2-2, reads DTGVSQNPRHKITKRGQNVTFRCDPISEHNRLYWYRQTLGQGPEFLTYFQNEAQLEKSRLLSDRFSAERPKGSFSTLEIQRTEQGDSAMYLCASSSPGDTGELFFGEGSRLTVL.

This clonotype was detected many times. V usage is TRBV3-1 and J usage is TRBJ1-1, with TRBD1 identical over 7 bases. The germline CDR1 and CDR2 sequences are LGHDT and YNNKEL (reference sequence). Trimming cost V 1 base and J 4 bases; bases outside gene matches: 6. CDR3 length: 15 residues. CDR3 region: CASSQVRGGVTEAFF. CDR3 DNA sequence: TGTGCCAGCAGCCAAGTCAGGGGGGGGGTCACTGAAGCTTTCTTT.

This clonotype has at least ten counts. The V and J genes are TRBV10-3 and TRBJ2-7; 7 bases fit TRBD1. The germline CDR1 and CDR2 sequences are ENHRY and SYGVKD. The CDR3 consists of 12 residues. V shed 8 bases and J 1 base; nucleotides not matched to a gene: 2. This CDR3 is CAIGDSSYEQYF. The CDR3, as DNA: TGTGCCATCGGGGACAGTTCCTACGAGCAGTACTTC.

This clonotype was found many times. V gene TRBV18 combines with J gene TRBJ1-1; possibly TRBD1 for D (6 bases). CDR1 and CDR2 (germline): KGHSH, LQKENI. With 2 bases removed from V and 6 bases from J, the gap between germline ends came to 16 bases. CDR3 length: 15 amino acids. The CDR3 DNA follows: TGTGCCAGCTCACCATCGGCGACAGGCTTGTCTGAAGCTTTCTTT. It yields the protein CASSPSATGLSEAFF.

In its sample, this clonotype was seen many times. V and J are TRBV9 and TRBJ2-3; D ambiguous. The CDR3 extends over 11 amino acids. V lost 4 bases and J 6 bases, leaving 6 bases between the germline ends. Germline V gene lookup returns CDR1 SGDLS and CDR2 YYNGEE. The DNA for the CDR3 is TGTGCCAGCAGCTCCCGGGATACGCAGTATTTT. Its translation is CASSSRDTQYF.

DNA for the CDR3: TGTGCCAGCAGCTCGGTCAGGAGACTCCGTGACGAGCAGTACTTC. This translates into CASSSVRRLRDEQYF. The rearrangement joins TRBV5-6 to TRBJ2-7, with unresolved D. The CDR3 contains 15 residues. Trimming left V 3 bases short and J 5 bases short, with 18 bases between. Per the germline V gene, CDR1 is SGHDT and CDR2 is YYEEEE. Full variable domain (missing parts from reference TRBV5-6 and TRBJ2-7): DAGVTQSPTHLIKTRGQQVTLRCSPKSGHDTVSWYQQALGQGPQFIFQYYEEEERQRGNFPDRFSGHQFPNYSSELNVNALLLGDSALYLCASSSVRRLRDEQYFGPGTRLTVT.

A note on this clonotype: The germline gene is not matched at one end of the junction; a read error may be the cause. The chain uses TRBV28 and TRBJ1-1, with D perhaps TRBD1 (5 bases). Germline V lookup: CDR1 MDHEN, CDR2 SYDVKM. The CDR3 is 14 residues long. The CDR3 DNA reads as TGTGCCAGCAGTTTTGGGGCAGGCCCCACTGAAGCTTCCTTT. Translating it yields CASSFGAGPTEASF.

This clonotype was observed at least ten times. This chain links TRBV2 with TRBJ2-7, with no clear D. The V gene lost 3 bases and the J gene lost 5 bases, with 8 bases spanning the gap. Per the germline V gene, CDR1 is SNHLY and CDR2 is FYNNEI. The CDR3 covers 12 residues. The CDR3 loop reads CASSEMNHEQYF. The CDR3 coding sequence is TGTGCCAGCAGTGAGATGAACCACGAGCAGTACTTC. Variable domain in full (rest from reference TRBV2 and TRBJ2-7): EPEVTQTPSHQVTQMGQEVILRCVPISNHLYFYWYRQILGQKVEFLVSFYNNEISEKSEIFDDQFSVERPDGSNFTLKIRSTKLEDSAMYFCASSEMNHEQYFGPGTRLTVT.

In this sample, this clonotype turned up many times. This chain links TRBV28 with TRBJ1-1; no firm D call. V dropped 7 bases and J dropped 0 bases, with 3 bases sitting between them. This CDR3 has 11 residues. CDR1 and CDR2 (germline): MDHEN, SYDVKM. The CDR3: CASTVNTEAFF. DNA of the CDR3: TGTGCCAGCACCGTGAACACTGAAGCTTTCTTT.

As to this clonotype: A much larger clone lies one base from this, so it may be a read error. The chain links TRBV20-1 to TRBJ1-2; D is ambiguous. The CDR3 runs to 13 residues. Germline-derived CDR1 and CDR2 are DFQATT and SNEGSKA (reference sequence). The CDR3 region has the DNA TGCAGTGCTAGAGATCAGGTCAACTGTGGCTACACCTTC. Translated, it gives CSARDQVNCGYTF.

The table lists this clonotype with many counts. The rearrangement uses TRBV6-1 and TRBJ2-7, with 8 bases that match TRBD2. Per germline, CDR1 MNHNS and CDR2 SASEGT. The J segment lost 0 bases and the V segment lost 10 bases, leaving 5 bases of the junction unmatched. The CDR3 is 13 residues long. The DNA of the CDR3 is TGTGCCACAAAGCGGGAGAGCTCCTACGAGCAGTACTTC. Translated: CATKRESSYEQYF.

The CDR3 sequence: CASSQSGLQSGLSTTNEQFF. In nucleotides, the CDR3 is TGTGCCAGCAGCCAGTCCGGGCTCCAATCTGGCCTATCTACCACCAATGAGCAGTTCTTC. The chain links TRBV3-1 to TRBJ2-1; no definite D call. Germline CDR1 is LGHDT and CDR2 is YNNKEL (reference sequence). The CDR3 is 20 residues long. V was cut by 3 bases and J by 6 bases, with 30 bases left in between.

For the CDR3, the DNA is TGTGCCAGCTCACCACCGTCCCGGACCGGGGAGCTGTTTTTT. Translating gives CASSPPSRTGELFF. The chain combines TRBV18 with TRBJ2-2; the D is unclear. V gave up 0 bases and J gave up 5 bases, with 7 bases separating them. The CDR3 runs 14 residues. The germline CDR1 and CDR2 sequences are KGHSH and LQKENI.

CDR3 in amino acids: CASTPTSGTYNEQFF. The CDR3 DNA reads TGTGCCAGCACTCCTACTAGCGGAACTTACAATGAGCAGTTCTTC. This chain joins TRBV6-1 and TRBJ2-1, with 8 bases fitting TRBD2. The V and J ends lost 7 bases and 4 bases, in that order; junction bases with no gene match: 9. CDR3 length equals 15 residues. Per germline, CDR1 MNHNS and CDR2 SASEGT.

There are a few counts of this clonotype. A read error is possible here, since a much larger clone lies one base away. V is TRBV11-3 and J is TRBJ2-1; TRBD2 matches 10 bases. From germline, CDR1 is SGHNT and CDR2 YENEEA. J was trimmed by 7 bases and V by 6 bases; bases with no gene match: 9. The CDR3 consists of 15 residues. The CDR3 protein is CASSSSAGGRNEQFF. The CDR3 DNA reads as TGTGCCAGCAGTTCATCAGCGGGAGGGCGGAATGAGCAGTTCTTC.

This chain uses TRBV5-1 with TRBJ2-1, with 8 bases identical to TRBD1. Per the germline V gene, CDR1 is SGHRS and CDR2 is YFSETQ. J gave up 9 bases and V 5 bases, and 10 bases lay outside the gene matches. CDR3 size: 14 residues. DNA of the CDR3: TGCGCCAGCAGGATGGACAGGGATAATGGTGAGCAGTTCTTC. Residues: CASRMDRDNGEQFF.

The V gene is TRBV7-3, the J gene TRBJ2-2; 10 nucleotides agree with TRBD2. The germline CDR1 and CDR2 sequences are SGHTA and FQGTGA. V shed 6 bases and J 3 bases; nucleotides not matched to a gene: 1. The CDR3 is 14 amino acids. The CDR3 DNA is TGTGCCAGCAGTGGGACTAGCGACACCGGGGAGCTGTTTTTT. It specifies CASSGTSDTGELFF.

This clonotype has a count of ten or more. The chain employs TRBV11-2 and TRBJ2-7; weak D call: TRBD1 (7 bases). From germline, CDR1 is SGHAT and CDR2 FQNNGV. The germline V and J ends were trimmed by 5 bases and 4 bases, with 36 bases remaining between them. The CDR3 is 21 amino acids. DNA of the CDR3: TGTGCCAGCAGCCTCTTCGGGACAGCTTGGGGGGATGATACCATGAGGTACGAGCAGTACTTC. This gives the protein CASSLFGTAWGDDTMRYEQYF.

V is TRBV4-1 and J is TRBJ2-1, with 9 bases that match TRBD2. The V segment lost 2 bases and the J segment 8 bases; nucleotides outside the gene matches: 10. The CDR3 totals 16 residues. Germline V gives CDR1 MGHRA, CDR2 YSYEKL. The CDR3 region has the DNA TGCGCCAGCAGCCAATTGGAAGCGGGAGGAGTGGATGAGCAGTTCTTC. This sequence encodes CASSQLEAGGVDEQFF.